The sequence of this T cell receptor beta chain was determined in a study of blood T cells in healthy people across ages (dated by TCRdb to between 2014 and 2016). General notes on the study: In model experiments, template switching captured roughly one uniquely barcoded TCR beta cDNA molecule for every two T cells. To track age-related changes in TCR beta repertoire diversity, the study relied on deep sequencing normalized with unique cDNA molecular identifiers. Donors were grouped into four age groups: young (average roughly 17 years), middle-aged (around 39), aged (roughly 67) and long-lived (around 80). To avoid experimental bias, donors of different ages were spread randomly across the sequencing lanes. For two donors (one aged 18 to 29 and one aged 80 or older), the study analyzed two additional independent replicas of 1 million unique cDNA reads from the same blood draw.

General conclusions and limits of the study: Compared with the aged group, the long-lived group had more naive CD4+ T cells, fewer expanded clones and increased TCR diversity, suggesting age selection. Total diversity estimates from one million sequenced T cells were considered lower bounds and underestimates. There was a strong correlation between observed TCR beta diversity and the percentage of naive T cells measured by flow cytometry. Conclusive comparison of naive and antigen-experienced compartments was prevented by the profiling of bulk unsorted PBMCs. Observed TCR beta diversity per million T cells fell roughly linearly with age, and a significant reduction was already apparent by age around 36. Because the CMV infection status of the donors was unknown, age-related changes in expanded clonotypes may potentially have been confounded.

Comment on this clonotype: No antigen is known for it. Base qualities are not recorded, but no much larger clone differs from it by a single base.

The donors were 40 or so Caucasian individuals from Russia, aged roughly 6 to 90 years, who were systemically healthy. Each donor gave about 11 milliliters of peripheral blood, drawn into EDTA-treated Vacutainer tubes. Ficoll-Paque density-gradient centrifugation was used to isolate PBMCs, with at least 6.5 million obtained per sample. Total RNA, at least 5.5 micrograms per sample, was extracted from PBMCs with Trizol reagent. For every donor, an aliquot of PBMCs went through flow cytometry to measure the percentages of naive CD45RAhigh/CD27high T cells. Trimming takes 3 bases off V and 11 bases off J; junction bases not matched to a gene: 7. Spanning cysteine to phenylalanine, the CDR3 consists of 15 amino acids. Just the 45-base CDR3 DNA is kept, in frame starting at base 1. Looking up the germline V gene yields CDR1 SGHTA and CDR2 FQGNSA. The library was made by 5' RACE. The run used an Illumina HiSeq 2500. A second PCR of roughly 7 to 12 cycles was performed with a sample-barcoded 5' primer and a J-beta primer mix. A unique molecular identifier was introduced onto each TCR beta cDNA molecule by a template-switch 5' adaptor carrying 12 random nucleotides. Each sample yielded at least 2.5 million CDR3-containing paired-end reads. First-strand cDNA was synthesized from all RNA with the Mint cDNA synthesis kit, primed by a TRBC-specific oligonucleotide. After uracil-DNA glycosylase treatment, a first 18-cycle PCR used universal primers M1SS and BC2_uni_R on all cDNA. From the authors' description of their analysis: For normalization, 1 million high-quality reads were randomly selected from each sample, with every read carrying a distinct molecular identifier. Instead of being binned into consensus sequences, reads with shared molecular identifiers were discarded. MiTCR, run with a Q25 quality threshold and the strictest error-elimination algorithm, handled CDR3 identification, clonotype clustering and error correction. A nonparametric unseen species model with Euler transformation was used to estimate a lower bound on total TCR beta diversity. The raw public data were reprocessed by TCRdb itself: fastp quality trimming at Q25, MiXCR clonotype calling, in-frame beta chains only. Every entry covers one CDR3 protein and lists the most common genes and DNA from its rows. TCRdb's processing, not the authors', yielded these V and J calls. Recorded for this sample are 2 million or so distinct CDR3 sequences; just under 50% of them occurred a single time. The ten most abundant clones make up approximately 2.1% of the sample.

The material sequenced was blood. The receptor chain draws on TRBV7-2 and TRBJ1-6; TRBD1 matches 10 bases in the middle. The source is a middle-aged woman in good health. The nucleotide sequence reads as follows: TGTGCCAGCAGCTTTAAGGGACAGGGGAGACCACCCCTCCACTTT. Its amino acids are CASSFKGQGRPPLHF. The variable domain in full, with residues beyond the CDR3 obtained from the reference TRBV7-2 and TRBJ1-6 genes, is GAGVSQSPSNKVTEKGKDVELRCDPISGHTALYWYRQSLGQGLEFLIYFQGNSAPDKSGLPSDRFSAERTGGSVSTLTIQRTQQEDSAVYLCASSFKGQGRPPLHFGNGTRLTVT.